The 5 T cell receptor beta chains below come from one sample, sequenced in a study of Graves' ophthalmopathy and Graves' hyperthyroidism. Amplification of TCR beta CDR3 regions used RNA transcripts. The first-round RT-PCR employed HTBI primers together with the Qiagen OneStep RT-PCR kit. A multiplex PCR was then performed as the second round. TCRdb itself ran the multiplex PCR reads through MiXCR, one entry per CDR3 protein. The top ten clones hold around 4.6% of a sample with around 590,000 distinct CDR3 sequences, about 35% of them seen once. Sequencing was done on a sample of peripheral blood or thyroid tissue (not recorded which). These receptors all come from an adult man with Graves' hyperthyroidism.

This chain joins TRBV7-9 and TRBJ1-1; D unclear. The germline V gene encodes CDR1 SEHNR and CDR2 FQNEAQ (reference sequence). V gave up 1 base and J gave up 5 bases, with 8 bases separating them. The CDR3 has 13 amino acids. This CDR3 is CASSLDGVTEAFF. The CDR3 DNA is TGTGCCAGCAGCTTAGACGGGGTAACTGAAGCTTTCTTT.

This clonotype has ten or more counts. The V and J genes are TRBV5-1 and TRBJ2-7, with D perhaps TRBD1 (5 bases). V gave up 0 bases and J gave up 2 bases, with 9 bases separating them. Germline V CDR1 and CDR2: SGHRS, YFSETQ. The CDR3 runs 14 residues. The CDR3 DNA reads as TGCGCCAGCAGCTTGGAAGGGGTCGCCTACGAGCAGTACTTC. It is translated as CASSLEGVAYEQYF.

J is TRBJ2-2 and V is TRBV7-9, with TRBD2 matching 7 bases. V shed 5 bases and J 2 bases; nucleotides not matched to a gene: 23. The CDR3 contains 21 residues. Germline V CDR1 and CDR2: SEHNR, FQNEAQ (reference sequence). This CDR3 reads CASSVGPSGYNEQANTGELFF. CDR3 nucleotides: TGTGCCAGCAGCGTAGGGCCTAGCGGCTACAATGAGCAGGCCAACACCGGGGAGCTGTTTTTT. Drawing the rest from reference TRBV7-9 and TRBJ2-2, the complete variable domain is DTGVSQNPRHKITKRGQNVTFRCDPISEHNRLYWYRQTLGQGPEFLTYFQNEAQLEKSRLLSDRFSAERPKGSFSTLEIQRTEQGDSAMYLCASSVGPSGYNEQANTGELFFGEGSRLTVL.

The V and J genes are TRBV7-2 and TRBJ2-7, with 9 bases lining up with TRBD2. Germline trimming cut 3 bases from V and 2 bases from J; bases unmatched to any gene: 5. CDR1 and CDR2 from the germline V gene are SGHTA and FQGNSA. The CDR3 extends over 15 amino acids. DNA for the CDR3: TGTGCCAGCAGCTTTCATCTAGCGGGGCCCTACGAGCAGTACTTC. This encodes CASSFHLAGPYEQYF.

The chain couples TRBV19 to TRBJ2-3, with TRBD2 matching 13 bases. CDR3 length: 15 residues. The germline V gene has CDR1 LNHDA and CDR2 SQIVND (reference sequence). With V trimmed by 5 bases and J by 5 bases, 4 bases remained unmatched. CDR3 nucleotides: TGTGCCAGTAGTCCCGGGACTAGCGGGATAGATACGCAGTATTTT. Protein product: CASSPGTSGIDTQYF.